These 31 T cell receptor beta chains originate from one sample sequenced in a study of shared clonotypes between healthy human individuals. CD45RO negativity and positive selection for CCR7 defined naive CD8 cells, a population that excluded terminally differentiated effector memory CD45RA+ cells. Using immunoSEQ multiplex PCR, the repertoire was profiled, and TCRdb retains in-frame clones only, with some absent. The sample records roughly 590,000 clones, 95% to 96% being singletons. The sequenced material came from naive CD8+ T cells sorted from blood. Receptor source: a woman under 40 in good health.

This chain uses TRBV2 with TRBJ1-4, with 9 bases lining up with TRBD1. The trim removed 7 bases at V and 5 bases at J, leaving 14 bases unmatched. The germline CDR1 and CDR2 sequences are SNHLY and FYNNEI. This CDR3 contains 17 residues. For the CDR3, the DNA is TGTGCCAGCACTGGACAGGGGACTCGGGCCTTAAATGAAAAACTGTTTTTT. Amino acid sequence: CASTGQGTRALNEKLFF.

This chain joins TRBV28 and TRBJ2-2; either TRBD1 or TRBD2 may supply D (5 bases each). CDR1 is MDHEN and CDR2 is SYDVKM in the germline V gene. CDR3 length: 16 amino acids. V gave up 1 base and J gave up 6 bases, with 15 bases separating them. DNA for the CDR3: TGTGCCAGCAGTTTATTCCTGCAGGGAGTTGCCGGGGAGCTGTTTTTT. Its translation is CASSLFLQGVAGELFF.

This chain links TRBV9 with TRBJ2-7, with D possibly being TRBD2 (5 bases). The V end lost 5 bases, the J end lost 0 bases, and 12 bases lay between the germline ends. From germline, CDR1 is SGDLS and CDR2 YYNGEE. The CDR3 is 14 amino acids. Here the CDR3 DNA reads TGTGCCAGCAGTGAGGGTGGGATCTCCTACGAGCAGTACTTC. Its translation: CASSEGGISYEQYF. Filled out from reference TRBV9 and TRBJ2-7, the complete variable domain reads DSGVTQTPKHLITATGQRVTLRCSPRSGDLSVYWYQQSLDQGLQFLIQYYNGEERAKGNILERFSAQQFPDLHSELNLSSLELGDSALYFCASSEGGISYEQYFGPGTRLTVT.

The gene calls are TRBV7-9 and TRBJ1-2, with D uncertain. V lost 1 base, J lost 8 bases, and 11 bases lay in between. CDR3 length: 13 amino acids. CDR1 SEHNR and CDR2 FQNEAQ come from the germline V gene (reference sequence). The CDR3 reads CASSLGTGNGYTF. The CDR3 DNA sequence: TGTGCCAGCAGCTTAGGAACGGGCAACGGCTACACCTTC.

The genes are TRBV27 and TRBJ2-5; D is possibly TRBD1 (6 bases). V was trimmed by 8 bases and J by 2 bases, leaving 21 bases between them. The CDR3 contains 16 residues. Germline CDR1 reads MNHEY; CDR2 reads SMNVEV (reference sequence). CDR3 residues: CASSRRAGDDQETQYF. In nucleotides, the CDR3 is TGTGCCAGCTCCCGAAGGGCAGGGGATGATCAAGAGACCCAGTACTTC.

This chain uses TRBV27 with TRBJ2-7; a weak D match, TRBD2 (6 bases). Trimming pared 3 bases from V and 2 bases from J, leaving 11 bases between. The CDR3 contains 14 residues. In germline, CDR1 is MNHEY, CDR2 SMNVEV (reference sequence). The CDR3 region is CASSFQGLTYEQYF. The CDR3 DNA reads TGTGCCAGCAGTTTCCAGGGACTTACCTACGAGCAGTACTTC.

Note on this clone: Other nucleotide sequences from this sample produce the same CDR3. The chain employs TRBV5-4 and TRBJ1-1, with D possibly TRBD1 on 6 matching bases. CDR3 length: 14 amino acids. Trimming took off 0 bases at V and 0 bases at J, with 6 bases between the two ends. Germline loops: CDR1 SGHNT, CDR2 YYREEE (reference sequence). CDR3 coding DNA: TGTGCCAGCAGCTTGGGGGGGCTGAACACTGAAGCTTTCTTT. Protein: CASSLGGLNTEAFF.

This clone has a single count. The chain combines TRBV9 with TRBJ2-5; D not resolved. Looked up from germline, CDR1 is SGDLS and CDR2 is YYNGEE. This CDR3 has 14 amino acids. V was shortened by 3 bases and J by 5 bases, with 14 bases between the two germline ends. Here the CDR3 reads CASSARSISETQYF. Written as DNA, the CDR3 is TGTGCCAGCAGCGCGCGTAGTATTTCGGAGACCCAGTACTTC. Together with reference TRBV9 and TRBJ2-5, the CDR3 gives the full variable domain: DSGVTQTPKHLITATGQRVTLRCSPRSGDLSVYWYQQSLDQGLQFLIQYYNGEERAKGNILERFSAQQFPDLHSELNLSSLELGDSALYFCASSARSISETQYFGPGTRLLVL.

The chain joins TRBV28 to TRBJ1-5; TRBD1 might be the D (5 bases). V dropped 2 bases and J dropped 4 bases, with 15 bases sitting between them. The germline CDR1 and CDR2 sequences are MDHEN and SYDVKM. The CDR3 has 16 amino acids. The chain's CDR3 is CASSLQGKSGNQPQHF. CDR3 DNA: TGTGCCAGCAGTTTACAGGGCAAGTCGGGAAATCAGCCCCAGCATTTT.

The chain uses TRBV27 and TRBJ2-1; D is perhaps TRBD1 or TRBD2 (5 bases each). Trimming stripped 5 bases from V and 10 bases from J, with 15 bases between. The germline V gene has CDR1 MNHEY and CDR2 SMNVEV (reference sequence). The CDR3 covers 13 residues. The CDR3 DNA follows: TGTGCCAGCAGTAATGGGAGATGGGGCGAGCAGTTCTTC. It is translated as CASSNGRWGEQFF.

CDR3 DNA: TGTGCCAGCAGTTTCAGGGCAGGGACATACGAGCAGTACTTC. This codes for CASSFRAGTYEQYF. The rearrangement joins TRBV28 to TRBJ2-7, with D possibly being TRBD1 (6 bases). Looked up from germline, CDR1 is MDHEN and CDR2 is SYDVKM. The CDR3 runs 14 residues. V was pared by 3 bases and J by 4 bases, with 13 bases between.

The chain recombines TRBV14 with TRBJ2-7, with D perhaps given as TRBD1 or TRBD2 (5 bases each). The length of the CDR3 is 15 residues. CDR1 and CDR2 from the germline V gene are SGHDN and FVKESK. Trimming shortened V by 1 base and J by 2 bases, and 12 bases separated the two germline ends. The CDR3 is CASSQVLGPTYEQYF. The CDR3 coding sequence is TGTGCCAGCAGCCAAGTCCTGGGACCGACCTACGAGCAGTACTTC.

The chain links TRBV7-6 to TRBJ1-1, with D hard to call. Trimming shortened V by 5 bases and J by 3 bases, and 13 bases separated the two germline ends. The germline V gene encodes CDR1 SGHVS and CDR2 FNYEAQ. The CDR3 has 14 amino acids. The CDR3 region is CASSTDGSDTEAFF. CDR3 coding DNA: TGTGCCAGCAGCACGGACGGATCCGACACTGAAGCTTTCTTT.

The chain has TRBV9 and TRBJ1-3; D gene unclear. With 3 bases removed from V and 2 bases from J, the gap between germline ends came to 9 bases. Germline lookup yields CDR1 SGDLS and CDR2 YYNGEE. The CDR3 runs to 14 residues. CDR3 loop: CASSGGVAGNTIYF. For the CDR3, the DNA is TGTGCCAGCAGCGGTGGGGTTGCTGGAAACACCATATATTTT.

CDR3: CASSYSLGSTDTQYF. CDR3 bases: TGTGCCAGCAGTTACTCGCTTGGCAGCACAGATACGCAGTATTTT. The rearrangement uses TRBV6-5 and TRBJ2-3; no reliable D call. Germline assignment: CDR1 MNHEY and CDR2 SVGAGI. The germline V and J ends were trimmed by 0 bases and 0 bases, with 7 bases remaining between them. The CDR3 extends over 15 amino acids.

The chain couples TRBV11-2 to TRBJ2-3; possibly TRBD2 for D (6 bases). V lost 7 bases and J 0 bases, leaving 14 bases between the germline ends. CDR3 length equals 15 residues. In germline, CDR1 is SGHAT, CDR2 FQNNGV. The CDR3 DNA reads as TGTGCCAGCACGCCCGGGACTTACAGCACAGATACGCAGTATTTT. It yields the protein CASTPGTYSTDTQYF.

The chain has TRBV11-2 and TRBJ2-3; D unclear. V lost 3 bases and J lost 5, with 21 bases in between. The CDR3 loop spans 17 amino acids. In germline, CDR1 is SGHAT, CDR2 FQNNGV. CDR3 protein: CASSFSGRTSSVDTQYF. The CDR3 coding sequence is TGTGCCAGCAGCTTTTCCGGCCGTACCAGTAGTGTAGATACGCAGTATTTT.

This rearrangement joins TRBV2 to TRBJ1-1; no clear D gene. Germline V CDR1 and CDR2: SNHLY, FYNNEI. The ends were cut back, 6 bases at V and 6 bases at J, with 8 bases in the middle. The CDR3 is 11 residues long. CDR3 sequence reads: CASSPPAEAFF. The CDR3 DNA is TGTGCCAGCAGCCCCCCCGCTGAAGCTTTCTTT.

V and J are TRBV4-1 and TRBJ2-7; D perhaps matches TRBD1 (6 bases). Deletions cut 3 bases from V and 3 bases from J, with 12 bases between. CDR1 is MGHRA and CDR2 is YSYEKL in the germline V gene. The CDR3 loop spans 14 amino acids. The CDR3 coding sequence is TGCGCCAGCAGCCAGACCAGACAGGACTACGAGCAGTACTTC. Translating gives CASSQTRQDYEQYF.

This chain uses TRBV29-1 with TRBJ1-1, with TRBD1 identical over 12 bases. Germline CDR1 is SQVTM and CDR2 is ANQGSEA. The CDR3 is 16 amino acids. After removal of 3 bases from V and 3 bases from J, the junction contained 8 bases not matched to a gene. The CDR3 protein is CSVEGTGGEWDTEAFF. Here the CDR3 DNA reads TGCAGCGTTGAGGGGACAGGGGGCGAATGGGACACTGAAGCTTTCTTT.

V usage is TRBV29-1 and J usage is TRBJ2-3; 10 positions match TRBD1. This CDR3 has 13 residues. Germline assignment: CDR1 SQVTM and CDR2 ANQGSEA. Unmatched junction bases numbered 3, after V lost 7 bases and J lost 2 bases. CDR3 loop: CSAGQGITDTQYF. DNA for the CDR3: TGCAGCGCGGGACAGGGGATCACAGATACGCAGTATTTT.

This clone has a single count. V usage is TRBV29-1 and J usage is TRBJ2-7, with D possibly being TRBD2 (6 bases). Germline V gene sequence: CDR1 SQVTM, CDR2 ANQGSEA. Trimming took 0 bases from V and 3 from J, leaving 15 bases between them. CDR3 length equals 15 residues. The CDR3 reads CSVEDLGGEVYEQYF. CDR3 nucleotide sequence: TGCAGCGTTGAAGATCTCGGAGGGGAGGTCTACGAGCAGTACTTC.

The chain uses TRBV2 and TRBJ1-1; D remains ambiguous. This CDR3 spans 11 amino acids. The germline V gene has CDR1 SNHLY and CDR2 FYNNEI. The V and J ends lost 10 bases and 0 bases respectively, with 6 bases between them. CDR3 coding DNA: TGTGCCATCCGCATGAACACTGAAGCTTTCTTT. Translated: CAIRMNTEAFF.

The rearrangement uses TRBV19 and TRBJ2-7; 7 nucleotides agree with TRBD1. V was clipped by 5 bases and J by 5 bases; unmatched bases: 15. In germline, CDR1 is LNHDA, CDR2 SQIVND (reference sequence). CDR3 length: 16 residues. Here the CDR3 DNA reads TGTGCCAGTAGTGACCCGACAGGGTTTGATTTCGACGAGCAGTACTTC. Translation gives CASSDPTGFDFDEQYF.

The genes are TRBV15 and TRBJ1-5; weak D call: TRBD1 (5 bases). V was cut by 3 bases and J by 4 bases, with 10 bases left in between. Germline V gene lookup returns CDR1 LNHNV and CDR2 YYDKDF (reference sequence). CDR3 length: 14 residues. The CDR3 nucleotides read TGTGCCACCAGCAGCGGAGGGGAAAATCAGCCCCAGCATTTT. Its translation is CATSSGGENQPQHF.

The chain is built from TRBV14 and TRBJ2-2; weak D call: TRBD1 (5 bases). V dropped 2 bases and J dropped 7 bases, with 11 bases sitting between them. Germline loops: CDR1 SGHDN, CDR2 FVKESK. This CDR3 is built from 14 residues. The CDR3 protein is CASSQSRAGGELFF. CDR3 sequence (DNA): TGTGCCAGCAGCCAAAGCAGGGCCGGCGGGGAGCTGTTTTTT.

The V call is TRBV7-6, the J call TRBJ2-7; 8 bases agree with TRBD2. After removal of 4 bases from V and 6 bases from J, the junction contained 8 bases not matched to a gene. The germline CDR1 and CDR2 sequences are SGHVS and FNYEAQ. CDR3 length: 14 amino acids. The CDR3 here is CASSSGLGFGEQYF. Written as DNA, the CDR3 is TGTGCCAGCAGCTCGGGACTAGGTTTTGGCGAGCAGTACTTC.

V and J are TRBV27 and TRBJ2-5, with a tentative D call TRBD1 (6 bases). CDR3 length: 14 amino acids. CDR1 is MNHEY, CDR2 SMNVEV, per germline (reference sequence). With 3 bases removed from V and 5 bases from J, the gap between germline ends came to 13 bases. In DNA, the CDR3 is TGTGCCAGCAGTTTCGCCCCTAGGGGGGAGACCCAGTACTTC. Encoded protein: CASSFAPRGETQYF.

A note on this clone: Sequence at one end of the junction differs from germline and may be a read error. The chain recombines TRBV27 with TRBJ2-6; D is possibly TRBD1 (5 bases). The CDR3 contains 17 residues. Looked up from germline, CDR1 is MNHEY and CDR2 is SMNVEV (reference sequence). The CDR3 reads CASSFGAPRSEANVLTF. CDR3 nucleotides: TGTGCCAGCAGTTTTGGGGCCCCACGGTCTGAGGCCAACGTCCTGACTTTC.

The J gene is TRBJ2-7, the V gene TRBV28, with D hard to call. The germline gives CDR1 MDHEN, CDR2 SYDVKM. CDR3 length: 12 amino acids. The V and J ends lost 6 bases and 6 bases respectively, with 12 bases between them. CDR3 in amino acids: CASSLMGFEQYF. The CDR3 region has the DNA TGTGCCAGCAGCTTGATGGGTTTCGAGCAGTACTTC.

The rearrangement uses TRBV11-2 and TRBJ1-1, with 10 bases fitting TRBD1. Germline assignment: CDR1 SGHAT and CDR2 FQNNGV. The CDR3 runs to 16 residues. After removal of 4 bases from V and 0 bases from J, the junction contained 5 bases not matched to a gene. DNA of the CDR3: TGTGCCAGCAGCTGGGGGACAGGGGAAATGAACACTGAAGCTTTCTTT. It translates to CASSWGTGEMNTEAFF.